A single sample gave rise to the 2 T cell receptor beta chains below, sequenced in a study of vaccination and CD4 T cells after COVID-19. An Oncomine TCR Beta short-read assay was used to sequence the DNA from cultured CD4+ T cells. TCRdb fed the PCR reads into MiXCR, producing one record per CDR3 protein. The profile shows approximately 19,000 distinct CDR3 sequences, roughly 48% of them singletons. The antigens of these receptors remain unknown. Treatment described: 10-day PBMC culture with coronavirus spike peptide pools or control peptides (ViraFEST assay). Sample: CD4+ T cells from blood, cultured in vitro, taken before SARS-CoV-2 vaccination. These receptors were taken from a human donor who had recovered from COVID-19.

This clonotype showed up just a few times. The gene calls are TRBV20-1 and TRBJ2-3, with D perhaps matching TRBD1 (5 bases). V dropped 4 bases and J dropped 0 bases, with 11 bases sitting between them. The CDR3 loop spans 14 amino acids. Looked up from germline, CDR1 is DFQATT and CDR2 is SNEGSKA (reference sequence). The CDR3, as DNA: TGCAGTGCTACGGACACAACAAGCACAGATACGCAGTATTTT. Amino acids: CSATDTTSTDTQYF.

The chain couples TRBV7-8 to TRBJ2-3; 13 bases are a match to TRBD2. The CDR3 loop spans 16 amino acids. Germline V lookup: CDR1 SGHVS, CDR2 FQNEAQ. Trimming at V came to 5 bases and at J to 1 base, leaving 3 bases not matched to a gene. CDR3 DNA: TGTGCCAGCAGCCTACTAGCGGGAGGGGGCACAGATACGCAGTATTTT. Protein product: CASSLLAGGGTDTQYF.